These 21 T cell receptor beta chains were sequenced from one sample in a study of blood T cell repertoires in COVID-19. Assay: immunoSEQ multiplex PCR; the TCRdb copy retains only in-frame clones and omits some. The table shows approximately 220,000 clones, with about 80% occurring only once. Sequenced material: PBMCs or T cells enriched from blood (not recorded which). The source of these receptors is a woman aged 40 to 50 with acute COVID-19.

V gene TRBV5-4 combines with J gene TRBJ2-7; perhaps TRBD2 as D (6 bases). Per germline, CDR1 SGHNT and CDR2 YYREEE (reference sequence). Deletions cut 0 bases from V and 4 bases from J, with 14 bases between. This CDR3 region has 15 residues. Here the CDR3 reads CASSLEAGPLYEQYF. CDR3 coding DNA: TGTGCCAGCAGCTTGGAGGCGGGACCTTTATACGAGCAGTACTTC.

The rearrangement links TRBV10-2 to TRBJ2-1; TRBD2 matches 8 bases. The J segment lost 0 bases and the V segment lost 6 bases, leaving 4 bases of the junction unmatched. The CDR3 consists of 15 residues. Germline V gives CDR1 WSHSY, CDR2 SAAADI. CDR3 bases: TGCGCCAGCAGAGTAGCGGGGAGCTCCTACAATGAGCAGTTCTTC. Amino acids: CASRVAGSSYNEQFF.

The gene calls are TRBV7-2 and TRBJ2-7; possible D gene TRBD2, 6 bases. V lost 1 base and J 2 bases, leaving 12 bases between the germline ends. The CDR3 is made up of 15 amino acids. Germline V gene lookup returns CDR1 SGHTA and CDR2 FQGNSA. CDR3 protein: CASSLGQGGTYEQYF. CDR3 nucleotide sequence: TGTGCCAGCAGCTTAGGGCAGGGCGGGACCTACGAGCAGTACTTC.

The chain couples TRBV5-1 to TRBJ2-3; D may be TRBD2 (6 bases). The V gene's germline CDR1 is SGHRS and CDR2 YFSETQ. The CDR3 sequence is 14 residues long. V lost 1 base and J lost 3, with 9 bases in between. CDR3 nucleotide sequence: TGCGCCAGCAGCTTGTGGGGGGAAACAGATACGCAGTATTTT. Its translation is CASSLWGETDTQYF.

J is TRBJ2-5 and V is TRBV24-1; D is uncertain. With 0 bases removed from V and 1 base from J, the gap between germline ends came to 8 bases. CDR1 and CDR2 (germline): KGHDR, SFDVKD. The CDR3 is 15 residues long. This chain's CDR3 is CATSDLRPGQETQYF. The CDR3 coding sequence is TGTGCCACCAGTGATTTGAGGCCAGGCCAAGAGACCCAGTACTTC.

The chain has TRBV4-2 and TRBJ2-1, with TRBD1 as a possible D gene (7 bases). CDR3 length: 16 amino acids. Germline loops: CDR1 LGHNA, CDR2 YNFKEQ. V lost 0 bases and J 7 bases, leaving 16 bases between the germline ends. The DNA of the CDR3 is TGTGCCAGCAGCCAAGATATCCTTTCAGGGGGGAATGAGCAGTTCTTC. Translating gives CASSQDILSGGNEQFF.

This chain connects TRBV7-9 to TRBJ1-1; perhaps TRBD1 as D (5 bases). The V and J ends lost 5 bases and 2 bases respectively, with 15 bases between them. CDR1 and CDR2 (germline): SEHNR, FQNEAQ (reference sequence). This CDR3 has 15 amino acids. CDR3 protein: CASSPSGRGNTEAFF. In DNA, the CDR3 is TGTGCCAGCAGCCCCTCGGGTAGGGGAAACACTGAAGCTTTCTTT.

This clone was seen once. This rearrangement joins TRBV27 to TRBJ1-4; 7 bases align to TRBD1. Losses at the gene ends were 4 bases for V and 3 bases for J; bases not matched to a gene: 2. Germline CDR1 reads MNHEY; CDR2 reads SMNVEV (reference sequence). The CDR3 totals 14 residues. The CDR3 bases are TGTGCCAGCAGTTCGAGGGGGCCTAATGAAAAACTGTTTTTT. Its protein product is CASSSRGPNEKLFF.

The chain's CDR3 is CASSLQGPILEAFF. DNA of the CDR3: TGTGCCAGCAGCTTGCAGGGCCCTATCTTGGAGGCTTTCTTT. The V call is TRBV5-6, the J call TRBJ1-1; maybe TRBD1 (5 bases). This CDR3 is built from 14 residues. Per germline, CDR1 SGHDT and CDR2 YYEEEE. Deletions cut 1 base from V and 11 bases from J, with 18 bases between.

V usage is TRBV4-3 and J usage is TRBJ2-2, with D possibly TRBD1 on 7 matching bases. Deletions cut 6 bases from V and 4 bases from J, with 21 bases between. CDR1 LGHNA and CDR2 YSLEER come from the germline V gene. The CDR3 has 17 residues. The CDR3: CASRDYLGQSATGELFF. As DNA, the CDR3 is TGCGCCAGCAGGGACTACCTGGGACAGTCGGCCACCGGGGAGCTGTTTTTT.

V gene TRBV5-1 combines with J gene TRBJ1-2; D gene unclear. There are 13 residues in the CDR3. Trimming left V 4 bases short and J 8 bases short, with 15 bases between. Germline assignment: CDR1 SGHRS and CDR2 YFSETQ. The DNA for the CDR3 is TGCGCCAGCAGCGAGAGCTTTGTGTCGGGCTACACCTTC. Translation: CASSESFVSGYTF.

The V gene is TRBV11-1, the J gene TRBJ2-3; no firm D call. Trimming took off 0 bases at V and 2 bases at J, with 6 bases between the two ends. CDR3 size: 14 residues. Germline V gene lookup returns CDR1 SGHAT and CDR2 FQDESV (reference sequence). The CDR3 sequence is CASSLAPSTDTQYF. DNA of the CDR3: TGTGCCAGCAGCTTAGCTCCCTCCACAGATACGCAGTATTTT.

This chain uses TRBV19 with TRBJ1-2, with TRBD1 matching 8 bases. The germline CDR1 and CDR2 sequences are LNHDA and SQIVND (reference sequence). This CDR3 contains 13 residues. Trimming took 5 bases from V and 5 from J; bases not matched to a gene: 4. The CDR3 protein is CASSRTGPYGYTF. CDR3 nucleotide sequence: TGTGCCAGTAGTCGGACAGGGCCGTATGGCTACACCTTC.

The gene calls are TRBV3-1 (or the pseudogene TRBV3-2) and TRBJ1-4; 7 bases map to TRBD1. V was clipped by 4 bases and J by 3 bases; unmatched bases: 5. Germline lookup yields CDR1 LGHDT and CDR2 YNNKEL (reference sequence). CDR3 size: 15 residues. CDR3 protein: CASSRNRGPNEKLFF. The CDR3 DNA reads TGTGCCAGCAGCCGAAACAGGGGCCCTAATGAAAAACTGTTTTTT.

In nucleotides, the CDR3 is TGTGCCAGCAGCTTGGGCCAGGGAGGTCAGCCCCAGCATTTT. Protein product: CASSLGQGGQPQHF. The rearrangement uses TRBV5-6 and TRBJ1-5; tentatively, D is TRBD1 (5 bases). The ends were cut back, 0 bases at V and 6 bases at J, with 10 bases in the middle. The CDR3 runs 14 residues. Germline V gene lookup returns CDR1 SGHDT and CDR2 YYEEEE.

This clone is a singleton in its sample. The rearrangement links TRBV2 to TRBJ2-2; no clear D gene. The V end was cut by 4 bases, the J end by 4 bases, with 10 bases between. Germline CDR1 reads SNHLY; CDR2 reads FYNNEI. The length of the CDR3 is 14 residues. This CDR3 is CASSGAWATGELFF. The DNA for the CDR3 is TGTGCCAGCAGTGGAGCTTGGGCCACCGGGGAGCTGTTTTTT.

The chain combines TRBV28 with TRBJ2-3; weak D call: TRBD2 (5 bases). This CDR3 is 13 amino acids long. The germline gives CDR1 MDHEN, CDR2 SYDVKM. For the CDR3, the DNA is TGTGCGATGGGCAGCGGCTCCACAGATACGCAGTATTTT. It translates to CAMGSGSTDTQYF.

The chain uses TRBV18 and TRBJ1-1, with unresolved D. CDR3 length equals 12 residues. The germline CDR1 and CDR2 sequences are KGHSH and LQKENI. Trimming removed 1 base at V and 8 bases at J, with 8 bases between. As DNA, the CDR3 is TGTGCCAGCTCACCACGGTTCGGGGAAGCTTTCTTT. This encodes CASSPRFGEAFF.

The chain uses TRBV28 and TRBJ1-2, with 8 positions matching TRBD1. CDR3 length equals 15 residues. In germline, CDR1 is MDHEN, CDR2 SYDVKM. The ends lost 5 bases at V and 4 bases at J; junction bases unmatched: 9. DNA of the CDR3: TGTGCCAGCAGTACCAGGGGGCGAGGTTCCTATGGCTACACCTTC. The encoded protein is CASSTRGRGSYGYTF.

The rearrangement links TRBV12-3 or TRBV12-4 to TRBJ2-7, with 8 positions matching TRBD1. The CDR3 runs 13 residues. Losses at the gene ends were 1 base for V and 6 bases for J; bases not matched to a gene: 2. The CDR3 nucleotides are TGTGCCAGCAGTTTAGGGACAGGGAGCGAGCAGTACTTC. Translating it yields CASSLGTGSEQYF.

CDR3 protein: CASSPSTPMNEQFF. The CDR3 coding sequence is TGCGCCAGCAGCCCAAGTACACCGATGAATGAGCAGTTCTTC. The genes are TRBV4-1 and TRBJ2-1; no clear D gene. The V end lost 4 bases, the J end lost 7 bases, and 14 bases lay between the germline ends. CDR3 length: 14 residues. CDR1 and CDR2 (germline): MGHRA, YSYEKL.